This note documents a single T cell receptor (beta chain) sequence. The data were taken from a study of blood T cells in healthy people across ages. Study background: Per two T cells, about one barcoded beta molecule was captured through template switching.

Trimming stripped 0 bases from V and 3 bases from J, with 9 bases between. Per germline, CDR1 KGHSH and CDR2 LQKENI. The CDR3 sequence is 14 residues long. PCR was performed a second time for roughly 7 to 11 cycles using a sample-barcoded 5' primer and a J-beta primer mix. TCRdb redid the calling of the 5' RACE reads with MiXCR, one entry per CDR3 protein. The top ten clones hold about a fifth of a sample with about 970,000 distinct CDR3 sequences, about 53% of them seen once. The sequencing input was blood. The TCR comes from an older woman in good health. This chain links TRBV18 with TRBJ2-7, with D uncertain. The CDR3 bases are TGTGCCAGCTCACCACCGCTCGGATTCTACGAGCAGTACTTC. This gives the protein CASSPPLGFYEQYF.